These T cell receptor beta chains were read from a single sample in a study of cytomegalovirus exposure and HLA in healthy donors. Repertoires were generated with immunoSEQ multiplex PCR, while TCRdb's copy carries only in-frame clones and drops some. The sample records some 220,000 clones, roughly 79% being singletons. Input material: PBMCs. These receptors were taken from a woman between 40 and 50 years old in good health and CMV-seronegative. Each CDR3 is given with its conserved first and last residue. A D gene is named only where the DNA matches it firmly. Clone size is stated in some rows and not others, as once, few, many or a class when expanded.

abundance,j_gene,v_gene,d_gene,CDR3nt,CDR3aa
-,TRBJ2-7,TRBV6-1,-,TGTGCCAGCAGCCTACAGCCGCAGTACTTC,CASSLQPQYF
-,TRBJ2-5,TRBV7-2,TRBD1,TGTGCCAGCAGCCGAAGCACCGGGACAGGACAAGAGACCCAGTACTTC,CASSRSTGTGQETQYF
-,TRBJ1-1,TRBV7-8,TRBD1,TGTGCCAGCTCCGAGCATAGGGGGCGGGTAGCTTTCTTT,CASSEHRGRVAFF
-,TRBJ2-7,TRBV30,-,TGTGCCTGGAGCCTTTCGCTGGGGGGCTCCTACGAGCAGTACTTC,CAWSLSLGGSYEQYF
-,TRBJ1-5,TRBV6-1,TRBD1,TGTGCCAGCAGTGAAGTTGGGACAGGGGCTCGGCAGCCCCAGCATTTT,CASSEVGTGARQPQHF
few,TRBJ2-1,TRBV30,-,TGTGCCTGGAGTAGGGAGAATGAGCAGTTCTTC,CAWSRENEQFF
-,TRBJ2-4,TRBV30,TRBD1,TGTGCCTGGAGCGAATCCGGGACAGAACTAGCCAAAAACATTCAGTACTTC,CAWSESGTELAKNIQYF
-,TRBJ1-4,TRBV15,-,TGTGCCACCAGCAGAGAACCGGTGGGAGCTAATGAAAAACTGTTTTTT,CATSREPVGANEKLFF
-,TRBJ1-5,TRBV7-9,-,TGTGCCAGCAGCTTAGGTATGGGGGCCCAGCCCCAGCATTTT,CASSLGMGAQPQHF
few,TRBJ2-2,TRBV10-3,-,TGTGCCATCAAAGTTCACCTAGACGGGGAGCTGTTTTTT,CAIKVHLDGELFF
-,TRBJ2-5,TRBV6-1,TRBD1,TGTGCCAGCACCAAAAACAGGGGTGTAGAGACCCAGTACTTC,CASTKNRGVETQYF
-,TRBJ2-5,TRBV27,-,TGTGCCAGCAGTTTCCGCAGGGGTGGGGAGACCCAGTACTTC,CASSFRRGGETQYF
once,TRBJ2-1,TRBV27,TRBD1,TGTGCCAGCAGTTTAACAGGGGGTATCAACAATGAGCAGTTCTTC,CASSLTGGINNEQFF
-,TRBJ2-7,TRBV2,TRBD1,TGTGCCAGCAGTGGAGACAGGGAAGGGGTCTACGAGCAGTACTTC,CASSGDREGVYEQYF
-,TRBJ2-3,TRBV23-1,TRBD1,TGCGCCAGCAGTCAACGTAGGACAGGAGTCACAGATACGCAGTATTTT,CASSQRRTGVTDTQYF
-,TRBJ2-7,TRBV5-1,TRBD2,TGCGCCAGCAGCCAGGGGACTAGCGGCTACGAGCAGTACTTC,CASSQGTSGYEQYF
-,TRBJ1-2,TRBV19,-,TGTGCCAGTAGTATCGATAGGGGCTATGGCTACACCTTC,CASSIDRGYGYTF
-,TRBJ1-1,TRBV19,TRBD1,TGTGCCAGTATTCAGACAGGGGGCAAGGACACTGAAGCTTTCTTT,CASIQTGGKDTEAFF
-,TRBJ1-4,TRBV30,TRBD1,TGTGCCTGGAGTAAACTCTCCGGGACAGCACATACAACTAATGAAAAACTGTTTTTT,CAWSKLSGTAHTTNEKLFF
few,TRBJ1-1,TRBV27,TRBD1,TGTGCCAGCAATTACAGGGGGCTGGCTTTCTTT,CASNYRGLAFF
-,TRBJ1-5,TRBV28,-,TGTGCCAGCAAAGGGCCCTGGGGGGGAAGTCAGCCCCAGCATTTT,CASKGPWGGSQPQHF
-,TRBJ1-4,TRBV25-1,-,TGTGCCAGCAGGCCGGGCCCCCGGGGTGAAAAACTGTTTTTT,CASRPGPRGEKLFF
-,TRBJ2-7,TRBV28,-,TGTGCCAGCAGTTTTGGAGAGACAATCTATATAGGATCGGGGGAGCAGTACTTC,CASSFGETIYIGSGEQYF
once,TRBJ2-7,TRBV19,TRBD2,TGTGCCAGTTCTAGCGGGGGATACGAGCAGTACTTC,CASSSGGYEQYF
once,TRBJ2-5,TRBV19,-,TGTGCCAGTAGTATGAGGGCACGGGAAGAGACCCAGTACTTC,CASSMRAREETQYF
once,TRBJ1-1,TRBV6-5,-,TGTGCCAGCAGGCCGGCGGCGCAAGTGATCACTGAAGCTTTCTTT,CASRPAAQVITEAFF
-,TRBJ2-6,TRBV7-3,TRBD1,TGTGCCAGCAGCCCCGGACAGGCGATCTCTGGGGCCAACGTCCTGACTTTC,CASSPGQAISGANVLTF
-,TRBJ1-2,TRBV2,TRBD1,TGTGCCAGCTGTTGTACCAATAGGGACAGAACTAACTATGGCTACACCTTC,CASCCTNRDRTNYGYTF
-,TRBJ1-6,TRBV19,-,TGTGCCAGTAGTGGACCGGGCAGGGGTAATTCACCCCTCCACTTT,CASSGPGRGNSPLHF
-,TRBJ1-4,TRBV18,TRBD1,TGTGCCAGCTCACCGGACAGGGTTGAGGAAAAACTGTTTTTT,CASSPDRVEEKLFF
-,TRBJ2-7,TRBV19,TRBD2,TGTGCCAGTAGTCCCCTTGGGGGGGGGTCCTACGAGCAGTACTTC,CASSPLGGGSYEQYF
-,TRBJ1-2,TRBV18,-,TGTGCCAGCTCACCGACGGAGGAGGCCAACTATGGCTACACCTTC,CASSPTEEANYGYTF
-,TRBJ2-2,TRBV7-9,-,TGTGCCAGCAGCTTAGCGCCGGACACCGGGGAGCTGTTTTTT,CASSLAPDTGELFF
-,TRBJ2-2,TRBV5-1,-,TGCGCCAGCAGCTTGGGGGCAGGTTCGAACACCGGGGAGCTGTTTTTT,CASSLGAGSNTGELFF
-,TRBJ1-3,TRBV9,-,TGTGCCAGCAGCATGGGGGGGTTAGGTGGAAACACCATATATTTT,CASSMGGLGGNTIYF
-,TRBJ1-1,TRBV9,TRBD1,TGTGCCAGCAGCGTCGGACAGGGGATGAACACTGAAGCTTTCTTT,CASSVGQGMNTEAFF
-,TRBJ2-3,TRBV5-1,TRBD2,TGCGCCAGCAGCCCTAGACCCCTAACTAGCGGGGGGGCAAATCCGATCACAGATACGCAGTATTTT,CASSPRPLTSGGANPITDTQYF
-,TRBJ1-2,TRBV18,-,TGTGCCAGCTCCCGTAGCGGGGGAGAAGGCTACACCTTC,CASSRSGGEGYTF
-,TRBJ2-3,TRBV5-4,-,TGTGCCAGCAGCAACCGGGATTCCGATACGCAGTATTTT,CASSNRDSDTQYF
-,TRBJ2-5,TRBV10-3,-,TGTGCCATCAGTGAGTCATCCAGCTTGACAGCCTTCCAAGAGACCCAGTACTTC,CAISESSSLTAFQETQYF
few,TRBJ1-4,TRBV7-8,TRBD1,TGTGCCAGCAGCTCCTCACAGGGGAGGTGGTATTTT,CASSSSQGRWYF
-,TRBJ2-1,TRBV5-1,TRBD2,TGCGCCAGCAAAGAGGCTAGCGGGGATTACAATGAGCAGTTCTTC,CASKEASGDYNEQFF
-,TRBJ1-2,TRBV5-1,-,TGCGCCAGCAGCTTTGGGGGGAATAACTATGGCTACACCTTC,CASSFGGNNYGYTF
-,TRBJ2-1,TRBV7-2,-,TGTGCCAGCAGCTGGCTGCATACGAATGAGCAGTTCTTC,CASSWLHTNEQFF
-,TRBJ1-1,TRBV5-4,TRBD1,TGTGCCAGCAGCCCCACAGGGGTGGGAGGCACTGAAGCTTTCTTT,CASSPTGVGGTEAFF
few,TRBJ2-7,TRBV28,TRBD1,TGTGCCAGCAACCACAGGGGGCGGTACGAGCAGTACTTC,CASNHRGRYEQYF
-,TRBJ2-7,TRBV19,-,TGTGCCAGCGGGACTCCCAACCCACCCTACGAGCAGTACTTC,CASGTPNPPYEQYF
-,TRBJ2-3,TRBV4-2,-,TGTGCCAGCAGCCAACAAAGTCAGGGTACGCAGTATTTT,CASSQQSQGTQYF
-,TRBJ1-2,TRBV28,-,TGTGCCAGCAGTTTGAACCCGGTAGTCTATGGCTACACCTTC,CASSLNPVVYGYTF
-,TRBJ1-2,TRBV2,-,TGTGCCAGCAGTGAAGCGTTGCTGAGAGGGGGTAGTGGCTACACCTTC,CASSEALLRGGSGYTF
-,TRBJ1-4,TRBV5-1,-,TGCGCCAGCAGCTTGGGGGAGATTAATGAAAAACTGTTTTTT,CASSLGEINEKLFF
-,TRBJ2-3,TRBV6-6,-,TGTGCCAGTCAGCGTGTGCTCACAGATACGCAGTATTTT,CASQRVLTDTQYF
few,TRBJ2-5,TRBV2,-,TGTGCCAGCACTTACTCTCAAGAGACCCAGTACTTC,CASTYSQETQYF
-,TRBJ1-2,TRBV4-1,-,TGCGCCAGCAGCCAAGAGTGGGGGCGAGATGGCTACACCTTC,CASSQEWGRDGYTF
-,TRBJ2-1,TRBV20-1,TRBD1,TGCAGTGCGGACAGGGGAATTGAGCAGTTCTTC,CSADRGIEQFF
-,TRBJ2-7,TRBV7-2,TRBD1,TGTGCCAGCAGCCCGAGGACAGGGGGCTCCTACGAGCAGTACTTC,CASSPRTGGSYEQYF
-,TRBJ2-7,TRBV5-1,-,TGCGCCAGTTCCAGGGGTGGGTCCGACGAGCAGTACTTC,CASSRGGSDEQYF